The source of this T cell receptor (beta chain) is a study of human T cells and chemical hapten exposure. Study-level information: TCR yields per sample varied, mainly owing to small pooled library volume differences.

How the authors handled the data: Just over 95,000 TCRs per sample was the median, with a range of about 20,000 to 750,000. TCRdb called the 5' RACE reads again in MiXCR, with one record for every CDR3 protein. It is TCRdb's table, rather than the study itself, that gives the V and J calls and clone size. The table records approximately 80,000 distinct CDR3 sequences, approximately 15% of them present only once. Findings of the study overall: The number of TCRs over 1 in 1000 frequency stayed unchanged after DPC.

Blood, whole and unfractionated, served as the source for total RNA extraction. The CDR3 has 13 amino acids. Trimming stripped 0 bases from V and 2 bases from J, with 6 bases between. CDR1 and CDR2 (germline): SGHRS, YFSETQ. This clonotype was observed a few times. Antigen: not known. The chain joins TRBV5-1 to TRBJ2-7, with D uncertain. The receptor comes from a female donor in good health. This CDR3 is CASSLEGTYEQYF. The CDR3 DNA follows: TGCGCCAGCAGCTTGGAGGGCACCTACGAGCAGTACTTC.